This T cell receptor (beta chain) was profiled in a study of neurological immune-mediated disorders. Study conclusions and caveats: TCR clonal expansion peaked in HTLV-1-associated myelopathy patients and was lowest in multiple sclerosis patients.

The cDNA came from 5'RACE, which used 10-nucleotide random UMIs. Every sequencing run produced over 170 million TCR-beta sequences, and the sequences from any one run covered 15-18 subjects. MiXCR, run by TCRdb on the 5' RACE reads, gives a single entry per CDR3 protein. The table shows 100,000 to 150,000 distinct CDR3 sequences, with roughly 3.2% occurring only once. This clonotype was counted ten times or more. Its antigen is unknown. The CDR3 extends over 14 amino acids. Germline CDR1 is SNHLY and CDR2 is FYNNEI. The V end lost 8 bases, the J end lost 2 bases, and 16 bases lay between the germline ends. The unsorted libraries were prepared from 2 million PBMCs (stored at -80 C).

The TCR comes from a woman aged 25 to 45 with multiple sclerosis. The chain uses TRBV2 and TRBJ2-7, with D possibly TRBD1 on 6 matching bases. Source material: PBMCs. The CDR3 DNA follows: TGTGCCAGCCTTTACGGGACACCAACCTACGAGCAGTACTTC. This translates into CASLYGTPTYEQYF.